This T cell receptor (beta chain) is drawn from a study of cytomegalovirus exposure and HLA in healthy donors. PCR employed 60 Vbeta and 13 Jbeta primers. The method was immunoSEQ multiplex PCR; TCRdb's version includes in-frame clones alone and lacks a portion of them. Among about 130,000 clones listed, 75% to 80% were seen once. Deletions cut 4 bases from V and 2 bases from J, with 12 bases between. This CDR3 contains 14 residues. Germline V gene sequence: CDR1 SGHRS, CDR2 YFSETQ. On this clone itself: Its antigen is not known.

General study results and limits: A later analysis reportedly found that, within productive TCRs, an Asian-associated ancestry cluster had fewer N-insertions than the mean observed across the roughly 610 donors.

This TCR was sampled from a male donor in good health and CMV-seronegative. The genes are TRBV5-1 and TRBJ1-1; D not resolved. The sequencing sample was made of PBMCs. CDR3 nucleotides: TGCGCCAGCAGCACTCAGAGACTAAACACTGAAGCTTTCTTT. Its protein is CASSTQRLNTEAFF.